This T cell receptor beta chain was recovered during a study of CD8 T cells in Susac syndrome. Study-wide findings and caveats: The study's TCR sequencing and HLA analysis drew on a certain number of individuals. That number was acknowledged as relatively small.

This clonotype was detected once. Its antigen remains unidentified. The CDR3 runs 14 residues. Trimming stripped 6 bases from V and 3 bases from J, with 13 bases between. Germline values: CDR1 SGHRS, CDR2 YFSETQ. Random hexamers served to reverse transcribe roughly 0.5 to 1 ug RNA. Amplification of TCR beta CDR3 by immunoSEQ multiplex PCR spanned 54 Vbeta and 13 Jbeta. TCRdb called the immunoSEQ multiplex PCR reads again in MiXCR, with one record for every CDR3 protein. This repertoire shows 200,000 to 250,000 distinct CDR3 sequences, about 93% found once; its top ten account for about 0.071%. Sequencing of TCR beta was performed on blood CD8+ and CD4+ T cells.

The chain has TRBV5-1 and TRBJ2-1, with D possibly being TRBD2 (6 bases). The clonotype originates from a human donor with multiple sclerosis. The specimen was CD4+ T cells from PBMCs. For the CDR3, the DNA is TGCGCCAGCACACGCCGTAGCGGCTACAATGAGCAGTTCTTC. Protein: CASTRRSGYNEQFF.